This T cell receptor (beta chain) was observed in a study of shared clonotypes between healthy human individuals. The wider study: For every donor, three CD4 naive, three CD4 memory, two CD8 naive and one CD8 memory plates were used. General study points: Larger richness was generally estimated for naive than memory subsets.

Note on this clone: No antigen is known for it.

Per the study methods: Filtering was not the same, since immunoSEQ gave junction-only sequences without quality scores. Method: immunoSEQ multiplex PCR; TCRdb's copy keeps in-frame clones and lacks some. V, J and clone size derive from that table, while D and trimming were established from the DNA sequence. The sample has 2 million to 2.5 million clones, just under 95% seen once. This CDR3 contains 13 residues. V lost 8 bases and J 4 bases, leaving 14 bases between the germline ends. Germline loops: CDR1 SGHVS, CDR2 FQNEAQ. The sample was naive CD4+ T cells from PBMCs. Subset of the sample: CD45RA+ positively selected. This TCR was sampled from a man aged 18 to 35 in good health. Some clones in this sample may be carry-over from other donors' samples. This chain uses TRBV7-8 with TRBJ1-1; D unclear. In DNA form, the CDR3 reads TGTGCCAGCCGACAACAGCCGGTCACTGAAGCTTTCTTT. As protein: CASRQQPVTEAFF.